These 2 T cell receptor beta chains share one sample of origin, sequenced in a study of cytomegalovirus exposure and HLA in healthy donors. Here immunoSEQ multiplex PCR was the method, and the copy in TCRdb shows in-frame clones only, minus some. The sample has around 140,000 clones; about 94% are singletons. The sequencing sample was made of PBMCs. These receptors came from a man between 18 and 35 years old in good health and CMV-seropositive.

The rearrangement uses TRBV4-2 and TRBJ2-7; 9 nucleotides line up with TRBD2. CDR3 length equals 14 residues. CDR1 LGHNA and CDR2 YNFKEQ come from the germline V gene. After removal of 4 bases from V and 4 bases from J, the junction contained 5 bases not matched to a gene. CDR3 DNA: TGTGCCAGCAGCCCCGGGACTAGCAGTTACGAGCAGTACTTC. It translates to CASSPGTSSYEQYF.

This chain joins TRBV7-9 and TRBJ1-1; maybe TRBD1 (6 bases). CDR1 is SEHNR and CDR2 is FQNEAQ in the germline V gene (reference sequence). Trimming shortened V by 1 base and J by 6 bases, and 9 bases separated the two germline ends. The CDR3 runs 13 residues. The CDR3 bases are TGTGCCAGCAGCTTAGACAGGGCCCCTGAAGCTTTCTTT. Translated: CASSLDRAPEAFF.